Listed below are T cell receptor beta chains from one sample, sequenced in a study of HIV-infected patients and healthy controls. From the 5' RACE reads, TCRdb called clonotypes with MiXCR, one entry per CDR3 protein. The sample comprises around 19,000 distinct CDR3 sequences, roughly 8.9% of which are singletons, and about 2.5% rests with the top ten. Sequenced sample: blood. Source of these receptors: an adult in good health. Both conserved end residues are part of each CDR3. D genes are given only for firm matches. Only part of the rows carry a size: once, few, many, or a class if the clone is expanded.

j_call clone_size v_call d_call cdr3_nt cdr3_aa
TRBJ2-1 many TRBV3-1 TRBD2 TGTGCCAGCAGGCGGCTACTCCGTGGCGGGGGTCGAAGTGAGCAGTTCTTC CASRRLLRGGGRSEQFF
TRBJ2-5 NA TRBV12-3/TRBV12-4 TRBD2 TGTGCCAGCAGTTGGACTAGGCAAGAGACCCAGTACTTC CASSWTRQETQYF
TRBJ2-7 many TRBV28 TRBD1 TGTGCCAGCAGTCCCCCGGGACAGGGTCGTTACGAGCAGTACTTC CASSPPGQGRYEQYF
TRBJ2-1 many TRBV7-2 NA TGTGCCAGCAGCCCCAGGGCCCGCGATCAGTTCTTC CASSPRARDQFF
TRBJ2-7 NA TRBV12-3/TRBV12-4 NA TGTGCCAGCAGACTCGACAGGACCTACGAGCAGTACTTC CASRLDRTYEQYF
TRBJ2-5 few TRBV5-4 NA TGTGCCAGCAGCTTGGACCCATTGGAGACCCAGTACTTC CASSLDPLETQYF
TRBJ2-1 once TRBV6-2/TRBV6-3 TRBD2 TGTGCCAGCAGTTACACACTAGCGGGAGCGGGGAGTGAGCAGTTCTTC CASSYTLAGAGSEQFF
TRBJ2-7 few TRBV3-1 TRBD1 TGTGCCAGCAGCTTCGGGACAGACCCCTTTGAGCAGTACTTC CASSFGTDPFEQYF
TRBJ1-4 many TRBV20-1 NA TGCAGTGCTAGAGTACAGGGATATGAAAAACTGTTTTTT CSARVQGYEKLFF
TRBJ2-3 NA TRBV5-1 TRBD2 TGCGCCAGCAGCTTGGGACTAGCGGTTAGCACAGATACGCAGTATTTT CASSLGLAVSTDTQYF
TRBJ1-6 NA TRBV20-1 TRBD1 TGCAGTGCTAGAGAAATTTCGACAGGGGGTCATAATTCACCCCTCCACTTT CSAREISTGGHNSPLHF
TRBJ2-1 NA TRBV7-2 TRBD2 TGTGCCAGCAGCTTAACCGGACTAGCGGGGAATGAGCAGTTCTTC CASSLTGLAGNEQFF
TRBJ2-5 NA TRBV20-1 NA TGCAGCACCTCGACAGACCTTGAAGAGACCCAGTACTTC CSTSTDLEETQYF
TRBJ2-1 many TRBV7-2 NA TGTGCCAGCAGCTTAGTTCCGGGTGCGGCTGGTGAGCAGTTCTTC CASSLVPGAAGEQFF
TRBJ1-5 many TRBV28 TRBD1 TGTGCCAGCAGAGTGGGACAGCTTATCAATCAGCCCCAGCATTTT CASRVGQLINQPQHF
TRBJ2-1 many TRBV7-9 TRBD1 TGTGCCAGCAGCCTCGACTTAGACAGGGAGAGAAAGTTCTTC CASSLDLDRERKFF
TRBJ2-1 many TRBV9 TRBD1 TGTGCCAGCAGCGTTCGGGGACAGGGCCCTTTGGAGGAGCAGTTCTTC CASSVRGQGPLEEQFF
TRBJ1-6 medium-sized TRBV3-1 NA TGTGCCAGCAGGCAAACAGACAGATCGTTTTCACCCCTCCACTTT CASRQTDRSFSPLHF
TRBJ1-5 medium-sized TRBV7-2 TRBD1 TGTGCCAGCAGCTCGACAGGGGTGTTGCGCATGCAGCCCCAGCATTTT CASSSTGVLRMQPQHF
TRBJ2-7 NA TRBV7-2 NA TGTGCCAGCAGCTTAGGCCGCACCCAATACGAGCAGTACTTC CASSLGRTQYEQYF
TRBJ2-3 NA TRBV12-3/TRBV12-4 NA TGTGCCAGCAGTCAATACCAGGGCGATACGCAGTATTTT CASSQYQGDTQYF
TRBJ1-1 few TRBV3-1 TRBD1 TGTGCCAGCAGCCTTCGTGAGGGGGCCCAGACTGAAGCTTTCTTT CASSLREGAQTEAFF
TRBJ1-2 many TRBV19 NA TGTGCCAGTAGTCCGGGCTCCTATGGCTACACCTTC CASSPGSYGYTF
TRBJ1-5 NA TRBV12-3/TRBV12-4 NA TGTGCCAGCAGTTTTGGACAGCGCAATCAGCCCCAGCATTTT CASSFGQRNQPQHF